The T cell receptor beta chain described here comes from a study of T cells in Graves' hyperthyroidism and ophthalmopathy. Study results and limitations: The model predicted ophthalmopathy a median approximately six months before onset.

No progression to ophthalmopathy during 18 months of follow-up defined stable disease. Criteria for exclusion of patients were uncontrolled infection, other autoimmune disease, pregnancy or lactation. Amplification yielded TCR beta CDR3 regions, with RNA transcripts as the source. Primed by the HTBI set, a first-round RT-PCR was run on the TCR CDR3. Each CDR3 protein is one row after TCRdb ran MiXCR on the multiplex PCR reads. Of over 200,000 distinct CDR3 sequences listed, approximately 17% are singletons. In this sample, this clonotype turned up a few times. Its antigen is still unknown. This clonotype was sampled from a man between 50 and 59 years old with Graves' hyperthyroidism. Sequencing was performed on blood.

The chain's CDR3 is CASSTGDTGELFF. As DNA, the CDR3 is TGCGCCAGTTCGACAGGGGACACCGGGGAGCTGTTTTTT. The V call is TRBV5-1, the J call TRBJ2-2; 8 nucleotides match TRBD1. After removal of 8 bases from V and 3 bases from J, the junction contained 3 bases not matched to a gene. The CDR3 consists of 13 residues. Looked up from germline, CDR1 is SGHRS and CDR2 is YFSETQ.